This TCR beta chain came from a study of post-analysis software for immune sequencing data. Study-level points and caveats: Significantly decreased normalized Chao1 diversity was recorded for multiple sclerosis patients relative to controls. Relative to controls, patients had a few TRBV segments at higher frequency, with TRBV5-6, TRBV5-1 and TRBV20-1 among these.

CDR3 length: 13 residues. Per germline, CDR1 SGHVS and CDR2 FQNEAQ. Unique molecular identifiers tagged the TCR beta cDNA libraries. The source material, about 0.9 to 11 million T cells, gave rise to about 460,000 cDNA molecules. TCRdb re-analysed the PCR reads in MiXCR, keeping a single row per CDR3 protein. The sample consists of 650,000 to 850,000 distinct CDR3 sequences, approximately 53% of them appearing once. This clonotype was counted a single time. Its antigen is currently unknown. One end of the junction does not line up with germline, which may come from a read error. Sequenced sample: blood. This TCR derives from a girl between 10 and 17 years old with multiple sclerosis. The chain carries TRBV7-8 and TRBJ1-2, with a weak D call TRBD1 (5 bases). The CDR3 DNA reads as TGTGCCGGCAGCTTAGGGACGGAAAGTGGCTACACCTTC. Amino acid sequence: CAGSLGTESGYTF.